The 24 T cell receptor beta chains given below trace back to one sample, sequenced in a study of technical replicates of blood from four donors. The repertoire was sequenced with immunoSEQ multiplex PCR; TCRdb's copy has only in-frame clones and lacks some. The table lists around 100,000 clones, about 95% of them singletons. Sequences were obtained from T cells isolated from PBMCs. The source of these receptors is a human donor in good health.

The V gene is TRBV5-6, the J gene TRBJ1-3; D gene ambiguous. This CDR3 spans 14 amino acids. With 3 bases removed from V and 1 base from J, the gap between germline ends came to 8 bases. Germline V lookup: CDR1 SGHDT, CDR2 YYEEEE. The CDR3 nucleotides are TGTGCCAGCAGCTGGCCCCCATCTGGAAACACCATATATTTT. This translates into CASSWPPSGNTIYF. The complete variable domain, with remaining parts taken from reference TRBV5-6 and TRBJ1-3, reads DAGVTQSPTHLIKTRGQQVTLRCSPKSGHDTVSWYQQALGQGPQFIFQYYEEEERQRGNFPDRFSGHQFPNYSSELNVNALLLGDSALYLCASSWPPSGNTIYFGEGSWLTVV.

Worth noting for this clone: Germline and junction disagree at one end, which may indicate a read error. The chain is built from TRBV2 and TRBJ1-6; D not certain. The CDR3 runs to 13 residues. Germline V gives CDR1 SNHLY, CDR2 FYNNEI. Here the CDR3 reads CAINYDSHSPLHF. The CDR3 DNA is TGCGCCATCAACTACGACTCCCATTCACCCCTCCACTTT.

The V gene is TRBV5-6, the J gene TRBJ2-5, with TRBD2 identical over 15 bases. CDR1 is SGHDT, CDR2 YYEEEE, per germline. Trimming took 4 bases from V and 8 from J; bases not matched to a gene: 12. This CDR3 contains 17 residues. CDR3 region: CASSQGLAGGYFLTQYF. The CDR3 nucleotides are TGTGCCAGCAGCCAGGGACTAGCGGGAGGATACTTCCTCACCCAGTACTTC.

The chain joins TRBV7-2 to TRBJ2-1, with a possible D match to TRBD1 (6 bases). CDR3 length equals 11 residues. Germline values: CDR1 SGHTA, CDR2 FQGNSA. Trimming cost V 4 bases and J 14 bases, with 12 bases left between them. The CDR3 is CASSYGQYKFF. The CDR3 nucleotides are TGTGCCAGCAGCTACGGACAGTACAAGTTCTTC.

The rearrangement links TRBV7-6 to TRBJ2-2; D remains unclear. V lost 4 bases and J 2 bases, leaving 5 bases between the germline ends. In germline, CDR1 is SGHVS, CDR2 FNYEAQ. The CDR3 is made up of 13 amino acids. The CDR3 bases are TGTGCCAGCAGCTCCCTTAACACCGGGGAGCTGTTTTTT. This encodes CASSSLNTGELFF.

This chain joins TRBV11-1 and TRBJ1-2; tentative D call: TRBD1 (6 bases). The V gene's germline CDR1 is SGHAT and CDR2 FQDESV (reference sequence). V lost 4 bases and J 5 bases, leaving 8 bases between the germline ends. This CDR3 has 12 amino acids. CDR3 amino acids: CASSSQGYGYTF. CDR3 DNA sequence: TGTGCCAGCAGCTCCCAGGGGTATGGCTACACCTTC.

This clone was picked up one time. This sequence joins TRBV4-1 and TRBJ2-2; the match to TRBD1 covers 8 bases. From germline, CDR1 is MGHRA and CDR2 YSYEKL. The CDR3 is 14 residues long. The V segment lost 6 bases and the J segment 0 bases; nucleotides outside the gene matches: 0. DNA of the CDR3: TGCGCCAGCAGGGACAGGGCGAACACCGGGGAGCTGTTTTTT. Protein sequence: CASRDRANTGELFF.

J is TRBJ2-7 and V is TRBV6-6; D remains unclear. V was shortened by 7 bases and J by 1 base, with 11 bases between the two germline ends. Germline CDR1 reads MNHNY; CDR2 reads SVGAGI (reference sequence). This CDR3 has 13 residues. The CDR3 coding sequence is TGTGCCAGCACCCCAACCGGGTCCTACGAGCAGTACTTC. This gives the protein CASTPTGSYEQYF.

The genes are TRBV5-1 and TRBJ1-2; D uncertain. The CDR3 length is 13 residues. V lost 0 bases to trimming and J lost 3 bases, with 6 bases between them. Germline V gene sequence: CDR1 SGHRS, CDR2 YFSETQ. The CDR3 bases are TGCGCCAGCAGCTTGGACGGAGACTATGGCTACACCTTC. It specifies CASSLDGDYGYTF.

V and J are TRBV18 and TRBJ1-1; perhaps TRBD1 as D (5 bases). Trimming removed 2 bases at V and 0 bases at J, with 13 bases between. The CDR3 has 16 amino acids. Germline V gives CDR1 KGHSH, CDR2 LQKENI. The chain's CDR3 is CASSPFLGGMNTEAFF. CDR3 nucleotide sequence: TGTGCCAGCTCACCATTTTTGGGGGGAATGAACACTGAAGCTTTCTTT.

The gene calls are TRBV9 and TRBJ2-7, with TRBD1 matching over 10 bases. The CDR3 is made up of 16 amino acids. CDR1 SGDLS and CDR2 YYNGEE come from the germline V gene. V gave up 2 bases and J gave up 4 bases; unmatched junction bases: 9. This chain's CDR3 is CASSVGGGTGAYEQYF. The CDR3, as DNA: TGTGCCAGCAGCGTCGGGGGTGGGACAGGGGCATACGAGCAGTACTTC.

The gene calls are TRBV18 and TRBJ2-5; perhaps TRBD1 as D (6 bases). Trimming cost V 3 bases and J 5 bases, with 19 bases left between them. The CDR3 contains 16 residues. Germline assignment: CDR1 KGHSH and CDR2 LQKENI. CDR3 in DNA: TGTGCCAGCTCACCTGGTGCGTCAGGGGATGGTGAGACCCAGTACTTC. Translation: CASSPGASGDGETQYF.

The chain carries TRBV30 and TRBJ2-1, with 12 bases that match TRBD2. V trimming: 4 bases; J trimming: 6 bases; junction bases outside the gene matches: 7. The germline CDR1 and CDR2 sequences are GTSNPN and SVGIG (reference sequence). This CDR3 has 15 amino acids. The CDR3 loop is CAWNVGLAGTNEQFF. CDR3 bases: TGTGCCTGGAACGTGGGACTAGCGGGTACCAATGAGCAGTTCTTC. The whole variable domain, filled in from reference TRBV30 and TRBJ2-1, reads SQTIHQWPATLVQPVGSPLSLECTVEGTSNPNLYWYRQAAGRGLQLLFYSVGIGQISSEVPQNLSASRPQDRQFILSSKKLLLSDSGFYLCAWNVGLAGTNEQFFGPGTRLTVL.

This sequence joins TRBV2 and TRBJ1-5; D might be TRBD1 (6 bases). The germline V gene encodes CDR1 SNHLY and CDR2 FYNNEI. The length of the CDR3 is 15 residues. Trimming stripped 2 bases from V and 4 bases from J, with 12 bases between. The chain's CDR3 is CASSELGQSNQPQHF. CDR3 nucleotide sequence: TGTGCCAGCAGTGAACTCGGACAGAGTAATCAGCCCCAGCATTTT.

DNA for the CDR3: TGTGCCAGTAGTATTGACAGGGGACGGGAGCAGTTCTTC. This codes for CASSIDRGREQFF. The rearrangement uses TRBV19 and TRBJ2-1; 8 bases agree with TRBD1. The CDR3 consists of 13 residues. Unmatched junction bases numbered 5, after V lost 3 bases and J lost 10 bases. Germline V lookup: CDR1 LNHDA, CDR2 SQIVND (reference sequence).

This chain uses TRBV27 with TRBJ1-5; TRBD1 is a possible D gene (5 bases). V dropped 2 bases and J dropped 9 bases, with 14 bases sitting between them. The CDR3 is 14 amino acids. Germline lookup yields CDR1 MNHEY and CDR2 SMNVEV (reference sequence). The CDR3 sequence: CASSLPQTAWPQHF. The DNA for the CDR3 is TGTGCCAGCAGTTTACCCCAGACAGCCTGGCCCCAGCATTTT.

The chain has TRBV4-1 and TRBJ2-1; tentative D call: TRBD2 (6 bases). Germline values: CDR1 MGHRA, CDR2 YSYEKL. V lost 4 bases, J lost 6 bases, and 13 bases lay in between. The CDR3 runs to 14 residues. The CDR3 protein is CASSPGLRSNEQFF. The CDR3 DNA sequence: TGCGCCAGCAGCCCGGGACTCCGAAGCAATGAGCAGTTCTTC.

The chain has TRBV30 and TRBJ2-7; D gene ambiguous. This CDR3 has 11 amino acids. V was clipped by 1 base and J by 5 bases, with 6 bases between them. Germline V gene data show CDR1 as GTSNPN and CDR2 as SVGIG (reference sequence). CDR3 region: CAWSDNNEQYF. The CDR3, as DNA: TGTGCCTGGAGTGACAACAACGAGCAGTACTTC.

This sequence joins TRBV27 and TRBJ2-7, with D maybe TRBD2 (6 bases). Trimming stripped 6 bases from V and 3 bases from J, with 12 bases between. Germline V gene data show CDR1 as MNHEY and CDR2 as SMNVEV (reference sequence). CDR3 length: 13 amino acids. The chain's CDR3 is CASRRLGGYEQYF. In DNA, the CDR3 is TGTGCCAGCAGAAGGCTGGGGGGCTACGAGCAGTACTTC.

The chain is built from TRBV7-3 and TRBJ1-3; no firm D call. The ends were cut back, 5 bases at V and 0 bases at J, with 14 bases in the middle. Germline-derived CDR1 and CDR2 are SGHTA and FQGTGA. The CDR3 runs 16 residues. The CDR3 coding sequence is TGTGCCAGCAGCACTGGGCCGTTGAGCTCTGGAAACACCATATATTTT. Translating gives CASSTGPLSSGNTIYF.

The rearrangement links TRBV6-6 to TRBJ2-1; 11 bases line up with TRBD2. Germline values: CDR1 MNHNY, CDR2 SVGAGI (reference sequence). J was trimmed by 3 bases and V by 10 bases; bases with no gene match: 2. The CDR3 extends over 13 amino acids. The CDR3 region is CATGTSGYNEQFF. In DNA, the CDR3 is TGTGCCACCGGGACTAGCGGCTACAATGAGCAGTTCTTC.

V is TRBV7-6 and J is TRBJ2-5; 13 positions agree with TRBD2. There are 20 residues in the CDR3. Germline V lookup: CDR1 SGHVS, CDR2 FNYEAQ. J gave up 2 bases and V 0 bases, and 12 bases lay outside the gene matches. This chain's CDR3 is CASSLAPSTSGRENQETQYF. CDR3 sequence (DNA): TGTGCCAGCAGCTTAGCCCCTAGTACTAGCGGGAGGGAGAATCAAGAGACCCAGTACTTC.

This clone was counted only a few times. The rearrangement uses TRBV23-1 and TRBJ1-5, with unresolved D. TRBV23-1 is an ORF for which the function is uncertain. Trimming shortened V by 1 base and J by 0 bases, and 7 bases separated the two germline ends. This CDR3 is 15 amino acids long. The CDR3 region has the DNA TGCGCCAGCAGTCAATGCGGCTTTAGCAATCAGCCCCAGCATTTT. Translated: CASSQCGFSNQPQHF.

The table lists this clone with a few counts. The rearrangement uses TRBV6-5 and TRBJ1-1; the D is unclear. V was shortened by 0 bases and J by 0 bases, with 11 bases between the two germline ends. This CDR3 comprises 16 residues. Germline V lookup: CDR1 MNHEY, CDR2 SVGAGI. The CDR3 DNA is TGTGCCAGCAGTTACTCCGTAATCCTACTGAACACTGAAGCTTTCTTT. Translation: CASSYSVILLNTEAFF.